These 5 T cell receptor beta chains were all obtained from the same sample, sequenced in a study of breast tumors, draining lymph nodes, adjacent tissues. TCRdb used MiXCR to reprocess the multiplex PCR reads, holding one entry per CDR3 protein. The sample gives roughly 16,000 distinct CDR3 sequences, about half of which show up once; around 17% is in the top ten. Sequenced input: tumor-adjacent breast tissue. The source of these receptors is a female donor with breast cancer. Some clones in this sample may be carry-over from other donors' samples.

This clonotype was counted at least ten times. V gene TRBV6-2 or TRBV6-3 combines with J gene TRBJ2-7; D might be TRBD1 (6 bases). V was trimmed by 0 bases and J by 5 bases, leaving 17 bases between them. Looked up from germline, CDR1 is MNHEY and CDR2 is SVGEGT. The CDR3 has 16 residues. In DNA form, the CDR3 reads TGTGCCAGCAGTTACTCCTTTCGGGACATTTCCCACGAGCAGTACTTC. Amino acids: CASSYSFRDISHEQYF.

The chain combines TRBV18 with TRBJ2-7; tentative D call: TRBD2 (5 bases). The CDR3 spans 13 residues. Germline V gene data show CDR1 as KGHSH and CDR2 as LQKENI. V lost 6 bases, J lost 6 bases, and 15 bases lay in between. The CDR3 here is CASSSRREGEQYF. The CDR3 bases are TGTGCCAGCTCCTCGAGACGAGAGGGCGAGCAGTACTTC.

This chain uses TRBV2 with TRBJ2-7; TRBD2 might be the D (5 bases). Deletions cut 5 bases from V and 4 bases from J, with 6 bases between. The germline V gene has CDR1 SNHLY and CDR2 FYNNEI. The CDR3 extends over 11 amino acids. CDR3 sequence: CASSSGYEQYF. In DNA form, the CDR3 reads TGTGCCAGCAGTAGCGGATACGAGCAGTACTTC. Using reference TRBV2 and TRBJ2-7 for the parts outside the CDR3, the full variable domain is EPEVTQTPSHQVTQMGQEVILRCVPISNHLYFYWYRQILGQKVEFLVSFYNNEISEKSEIFDDQFSVERPDGSNFTLKIRSTKLEDSAMYFCASSSGYEQYFGPGTRLTVT.

The rearrangement links TRBV5-4 to TRBJ2-7, with 14 bases that match TRBD2. V trimming: 4 bases; J trimming: 6 bases; junction bases outside the gene matches: 9. CDR3 length: 16 amino acids. The germline gives CDR1 SGHNT, CDR2 YYREEE (reference sequence). The DNA of the CDR3 is TGTGCCAGCAGCATTGGGACTAGCGGGAGTACAGGCGAGCAGTACTTC. Amino acid sequence: CASSIGTSGSTGEQYF.

A remark on this clonotype: This may be a read error: a much more frequent sequence differs by one nucleotide. A read error is likely, as this CDR3 ends without the conserved phenylalanine or tryptophan. The CDR3 DNA reads as TGTGCCAGCAGTCCCCCCGGACGTCAGACCCAGTACCTC. Amino acid sequence: CASSPPGRQTQYL. The chain is built from TRBV12-3 or TRBV12-4 and TRBJ2-5; no clear D gene. The CDR3 totals 13 residues. V lost 5 bases to trimming and J lost 6 bases, with 13 bases between them.